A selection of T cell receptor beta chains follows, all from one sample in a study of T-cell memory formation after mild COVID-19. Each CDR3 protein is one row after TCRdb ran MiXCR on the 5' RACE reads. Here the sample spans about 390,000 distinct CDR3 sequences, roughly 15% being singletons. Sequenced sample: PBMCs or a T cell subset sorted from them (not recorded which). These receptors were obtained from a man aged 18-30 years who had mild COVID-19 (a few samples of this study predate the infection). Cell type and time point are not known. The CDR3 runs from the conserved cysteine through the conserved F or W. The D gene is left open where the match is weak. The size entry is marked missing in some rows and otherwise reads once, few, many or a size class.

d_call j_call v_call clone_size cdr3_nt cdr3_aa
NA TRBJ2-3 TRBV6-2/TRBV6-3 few TGTGCCAGCAGTTACTCGAAGTATACGCAGTATTTT CASSYSKYTQYF
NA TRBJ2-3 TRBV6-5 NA TGTGCCAGCAGTCCCCCCGCAGCAGGGGTAGTATTCACAGATACGCAGTATTTT CASSPPAAGVVFTDTQYF
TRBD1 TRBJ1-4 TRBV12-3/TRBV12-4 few TGTGCCAGCAGGACGGGACAGGGGGTGGAAAAACTGTTTTTT CASRTGQGVEKLFF
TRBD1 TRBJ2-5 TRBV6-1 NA TGTGCCAGCAGGAGGGACAGGGGAGAGACCCAGTACTTC CASRRDRGETQYF
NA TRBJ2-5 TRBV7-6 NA TGTGCCAGCAGCTTAGGGGCAGGGGTGGTAGAGACCCAGTACTTC CASSLGAGVVETQYF
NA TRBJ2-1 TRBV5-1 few TGCGCCAGCAGCTTGGCGAATCGAGGTGAGCAGTTCTTC CASSLANRGEQFF
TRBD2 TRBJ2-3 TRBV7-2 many TGTGCCAGCAGTCAAGGGACTAGCGGGGACACAGATACGCAGTATTTT CASSQGTSGDTDTQYF
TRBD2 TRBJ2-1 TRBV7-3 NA TGTGCCAGCAGAGATAGCGGGGGGGCCAAGCAGTTCTTC CASRDSGGAKQFF
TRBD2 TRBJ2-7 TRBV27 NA TGTGCCAGCAAAGGCGGGGGTTCCGTCGAGCAGTACTTC CASKGGGSVEQYF
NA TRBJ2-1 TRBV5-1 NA TGCGCCAGCAGCTTGGGGGGCAGGGGCTACAATGAGCAGTTCTTC CASSLGGRGYNEQFF
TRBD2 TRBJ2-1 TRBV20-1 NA TGCAGTGCTGCGACTAGCGGGGGGTTCAATGAGCAGTTCTTC CSAATSGGFNEQFF
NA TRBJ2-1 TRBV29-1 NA TGCAGCGCTTCACTGACTGGCCCGGATACTGAGCAGTTCTTC CSASLTGPDTEQFF